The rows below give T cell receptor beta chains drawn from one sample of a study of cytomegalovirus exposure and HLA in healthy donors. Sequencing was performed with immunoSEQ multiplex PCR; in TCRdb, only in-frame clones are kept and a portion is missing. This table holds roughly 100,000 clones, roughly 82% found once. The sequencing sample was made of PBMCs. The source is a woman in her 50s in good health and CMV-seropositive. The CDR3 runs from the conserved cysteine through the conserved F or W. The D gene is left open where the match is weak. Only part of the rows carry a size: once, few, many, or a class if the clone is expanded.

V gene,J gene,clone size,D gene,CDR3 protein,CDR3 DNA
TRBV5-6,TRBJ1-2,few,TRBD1,CASSSSGQGSLYGYTF,TGTGCCAGCAGCTCCTCGGGACAGGGAAGTCTCTATGGCTACACCTTC
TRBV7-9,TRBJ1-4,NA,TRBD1,CASSLQGTGGLANEKLFF,TGTGCCAGCAGCTTACAGGGGACAGGGGGACTAGCTAATGAAAAACTGTTTTTT
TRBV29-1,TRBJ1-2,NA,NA,CSVARGPYGYTF,TGCAGCGTTGCCCGCGGGCCCTATGGCTACACCTTC
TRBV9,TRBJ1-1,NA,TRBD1,CASSVRGLTEAFF,TGTGCCAGCAGCGTCAGGGGGCTCACTGAAGCTTTCTTT
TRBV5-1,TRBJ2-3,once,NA,CASGSSMDTQYF,TGCGCCAGCGGGTCTAGCATGGATACGCAGTATTTT
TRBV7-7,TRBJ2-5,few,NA,CASSLQGQQETQYF,TGTGCTAGCAGCTTGCAGGGACAACAAGAGACCCAGTACTTC
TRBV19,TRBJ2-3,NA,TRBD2,CASRWAGRGSTDTQYF,TGTGCCAGTAGATGGGCCGGGCGGGGGAGCACAGATACGCAGTATTTT
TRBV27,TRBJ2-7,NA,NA,CASSPSPYGNEQYF,TGTGCCAGCAGCCCCTCGCCCTACGGGAACGAGCAGTACTTC
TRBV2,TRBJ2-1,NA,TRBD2,CASTGLAGGDEQFF,TGTGCCAGCACCGGGCTAGCGGGGGGGGATGAGCAGTTCTTC
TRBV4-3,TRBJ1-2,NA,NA,CASSQASVSNYGYTF,TGCGCCAGCAGCCAAGCATCAGTTTCTAACTATGGCTACACCTTC
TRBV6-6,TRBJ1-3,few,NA,CASSYSLSGNTIYF,TGTGCCAGCAGTTACTCACTCTCTGGAAACACCATATATTTT
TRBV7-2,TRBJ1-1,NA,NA,CASSFDGRGNTEAFF,TGTGCCAGCAGCTTCGATGGCAGGGGAAACACTGAAGCTTTCTTT
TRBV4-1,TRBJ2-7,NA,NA,CASSQEVVSLREQYF,TGCGCCAGCAGCCAAGAAGTTGTCTCACTCAGGGAGCAGTACTTC
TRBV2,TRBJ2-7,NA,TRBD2,CASTLGGRGRVYEQYF,TGTGCCAGCACTCTCGGGGGGAGAGGCAGGGTCTACGAGCAGTACTTC
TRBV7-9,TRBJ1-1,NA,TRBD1,CSSSPTGVVTEAFF,TGTTCCAGCAGTCCGACAGGGGTGGTCACTGAAGCTTTCTTT
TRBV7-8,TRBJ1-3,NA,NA,CASSPGAGDGNTIYF,TGTGCCAGCAGCCCAGGGGCAGGGGATGGAAACACCATATATTTT
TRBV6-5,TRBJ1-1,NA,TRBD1,CASSYSNRGDTEAFF,TGTGCCAGCAGTTACTCGAACAGGGGCGACACTGAAGCTTTCTTT
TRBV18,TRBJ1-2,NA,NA,CASSGTQPNYGYTF,TGTGCCAGCTCCGGGACTCAACCTAACTATGGCTACACCTTC
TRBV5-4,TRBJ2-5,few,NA,CASTWDNQETQYF,TGTGCCAGCACCTGGGACAACCAAGAGACCCAGTACTTC
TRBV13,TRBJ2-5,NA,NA,CASSLGRGETQYF,TGTGCCAGCAGCTTAGGGCGAGGAGAGACCCAGTACTTC
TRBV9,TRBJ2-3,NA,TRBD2,CASSVEGAGLGTQYF,TGTGCCAGCAGCGTAGAAGGAGCGGGGCTGGGTACGCAGTATTTT